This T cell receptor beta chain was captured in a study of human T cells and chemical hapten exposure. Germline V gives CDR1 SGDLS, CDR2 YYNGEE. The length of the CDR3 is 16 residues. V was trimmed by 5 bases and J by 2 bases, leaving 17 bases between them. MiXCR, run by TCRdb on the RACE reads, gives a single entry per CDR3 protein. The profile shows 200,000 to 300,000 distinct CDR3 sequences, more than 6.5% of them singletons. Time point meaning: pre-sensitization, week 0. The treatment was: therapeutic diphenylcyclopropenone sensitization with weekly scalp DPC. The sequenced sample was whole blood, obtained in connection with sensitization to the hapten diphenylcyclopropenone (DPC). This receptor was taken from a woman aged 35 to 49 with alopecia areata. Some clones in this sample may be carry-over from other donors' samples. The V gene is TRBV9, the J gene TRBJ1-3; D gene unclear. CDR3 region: CASSDGSGTAGNTIYF. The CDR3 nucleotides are TGTGCCAGCAGTGATGGTTCCGGCACAGCTGGAAACACCATATATTTT.